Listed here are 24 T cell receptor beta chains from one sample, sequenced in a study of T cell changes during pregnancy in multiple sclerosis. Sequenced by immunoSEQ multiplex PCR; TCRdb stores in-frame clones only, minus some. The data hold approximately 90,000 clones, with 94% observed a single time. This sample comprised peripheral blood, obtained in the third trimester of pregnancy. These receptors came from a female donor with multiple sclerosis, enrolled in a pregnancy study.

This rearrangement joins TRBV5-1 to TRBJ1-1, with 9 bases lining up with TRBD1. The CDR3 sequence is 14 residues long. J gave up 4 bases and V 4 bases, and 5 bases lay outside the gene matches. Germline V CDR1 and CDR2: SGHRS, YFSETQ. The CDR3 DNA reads TGCGCCAGCAGCCCTGGACAGGGGAGCACTGAAGCTTTCTTT. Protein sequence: CASSPGQGSTEAFF.

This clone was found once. The CDR3: CAIHRGSTDTQYF. CDR3 bases: TGTGCCATCCACAGGGGAAGCACAGATACGCAGTATTTT. This chain connects TRBV2 to TRBJ2-3, with TRBD1 identical over 7 bases. The CDR3 has 13 amino acids. Losses at the gene ends were 10 bases for V and 0 bases for J; bases not matched to a gene: 4. CDR1 and CDR2 (germline): SNHLY, FYNNEI.

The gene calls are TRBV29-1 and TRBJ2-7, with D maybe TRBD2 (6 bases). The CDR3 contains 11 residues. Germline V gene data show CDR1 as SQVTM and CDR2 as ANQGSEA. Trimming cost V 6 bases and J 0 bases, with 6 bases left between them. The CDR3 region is CSVGSSYEQYF. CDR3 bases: TGCAGCGTCGGGAGCTCCTACGAGCAGTACTTC.

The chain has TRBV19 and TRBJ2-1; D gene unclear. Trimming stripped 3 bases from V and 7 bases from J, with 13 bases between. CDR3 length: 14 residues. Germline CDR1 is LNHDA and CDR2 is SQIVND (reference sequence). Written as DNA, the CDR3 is TGTGCCAGTAGTATTTGGGTGGAGAGAAATGAGCAGTTCTTC. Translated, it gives CASSIWVERNEQFF.

For the CDR3, the DNA is TGTGCCAGCAGTGAAGCGAATGCAGGACTCTATGGCTACACCTTC. This translates into CASSEANAGLYGYTF. The genes are TRBV6-1 and TRBJ1-2; D is ambiguous. The ends were cut back, 0 bases at V and 4 bases at J, with 12 bases in the middle. The CDR3 consists of 15 residues. The germline V gene encodes CDR1 MNHNS and CDR2 SASEGT.

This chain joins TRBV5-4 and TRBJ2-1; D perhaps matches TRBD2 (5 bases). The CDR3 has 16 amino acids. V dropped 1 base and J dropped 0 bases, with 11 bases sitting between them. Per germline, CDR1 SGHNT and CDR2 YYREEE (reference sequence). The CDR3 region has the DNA TGTGCCAGCAGCTTGAGCGGACTCAGCTCCTACAATGAGCAGTTCTTC. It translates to CASSLSGLSSYNEQFF.

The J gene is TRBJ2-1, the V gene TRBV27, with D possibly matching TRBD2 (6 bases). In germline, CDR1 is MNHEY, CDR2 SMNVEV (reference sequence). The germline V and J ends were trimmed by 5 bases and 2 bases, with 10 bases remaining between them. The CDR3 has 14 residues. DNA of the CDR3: TGTGCCAGCAGTCCGGGAGTACCCTACAATGAGCAGTTCTTC. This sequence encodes CASSPGVPYNEQFF.

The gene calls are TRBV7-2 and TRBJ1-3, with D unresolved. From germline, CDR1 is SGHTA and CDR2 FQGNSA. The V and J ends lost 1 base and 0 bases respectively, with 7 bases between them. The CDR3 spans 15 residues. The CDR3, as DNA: TGTGCCAGCAGCTTAGGTCAGTTCTCTGGAAACACCATATATTTT. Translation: CASSLGQFSGNTIYF.

The DNA of the CDR3 is TGCGCCAGCAGCTTGGCTAGCGTCAGCACAGATACGCAGTATTTT. Encoded protein: CASSLASVSTDTQYF. The chain recombines TRBV5-1 with TRBJ2-3; weak D call: TRBD2 (6 bases). The germline V gene has CDR1 SGHRS and CDR2 YFSETQ. V lost 0 bases, J lost 0 bases, and 8 bases lay in between. This CDR3 contains 15 residues.

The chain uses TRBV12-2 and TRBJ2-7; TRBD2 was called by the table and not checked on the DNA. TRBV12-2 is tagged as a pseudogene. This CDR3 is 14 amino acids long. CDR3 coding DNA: TGTGCAAGTCGCTACCGAGGGCCCCTGGACGAGCAGTACTTC. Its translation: CASRYRGPLDEQYF.

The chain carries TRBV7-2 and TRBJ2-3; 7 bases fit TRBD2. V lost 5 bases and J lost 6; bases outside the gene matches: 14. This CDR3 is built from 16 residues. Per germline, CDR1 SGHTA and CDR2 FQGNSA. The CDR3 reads CASSVGGTTTRDTQYF. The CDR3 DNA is TGTGCCAGCAGCGTCGGGGGGACTACAACTAGGGATACGCAGTATTTT.

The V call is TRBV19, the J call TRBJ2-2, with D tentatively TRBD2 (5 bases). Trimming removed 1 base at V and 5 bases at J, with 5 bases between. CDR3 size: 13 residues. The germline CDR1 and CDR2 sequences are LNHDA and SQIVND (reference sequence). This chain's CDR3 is CASSIGGTGELFF. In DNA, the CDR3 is TGTGCCAGTAGTATAGGAGGGACCGGGGAGCTGTTTTTT.

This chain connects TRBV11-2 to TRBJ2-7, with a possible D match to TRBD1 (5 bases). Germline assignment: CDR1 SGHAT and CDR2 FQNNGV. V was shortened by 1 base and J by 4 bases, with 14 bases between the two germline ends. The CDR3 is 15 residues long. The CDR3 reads CASSLGQGRAYEQYF. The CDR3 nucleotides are TGTGCCAGCAGCTTAGGTCAGGGTCGGGCATACGAGCAGTACTTC. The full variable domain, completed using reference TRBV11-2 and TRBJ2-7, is EAGVAQSPRYKIIEKRQSVAFWCNPISGHATLYWYQQILGQGPKLLIQFQNNGVVDDSQLPKDRFSAERLKGVDSTLKIQPAKLEDSAVYLCASSLGQGRAYEQYFGPGTRLTVT.

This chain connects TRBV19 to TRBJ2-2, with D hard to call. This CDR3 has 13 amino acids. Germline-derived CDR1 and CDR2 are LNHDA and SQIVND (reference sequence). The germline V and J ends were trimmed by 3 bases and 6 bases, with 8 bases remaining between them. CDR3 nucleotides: TGTGCCAGTAGTATGGTGCGCGCCGGGGAGCTGTTTTTT. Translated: CASSMVRAGELFF.

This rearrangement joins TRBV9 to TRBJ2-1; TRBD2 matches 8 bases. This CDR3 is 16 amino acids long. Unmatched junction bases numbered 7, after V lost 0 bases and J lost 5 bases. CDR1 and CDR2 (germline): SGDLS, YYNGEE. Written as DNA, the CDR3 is TGTGCCAGCAGCGTAGATGAGCGGGAGTTTAACAATGAGCAGTTCTTC. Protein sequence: CASSVDEREFNNEQFF.

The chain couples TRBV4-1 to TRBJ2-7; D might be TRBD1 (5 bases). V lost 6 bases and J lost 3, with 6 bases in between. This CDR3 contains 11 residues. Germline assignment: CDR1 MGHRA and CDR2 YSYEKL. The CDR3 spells CASRDNYEQYF. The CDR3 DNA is TGCGCCAGCAGGGACAACTACGAGCAGTACTTC.

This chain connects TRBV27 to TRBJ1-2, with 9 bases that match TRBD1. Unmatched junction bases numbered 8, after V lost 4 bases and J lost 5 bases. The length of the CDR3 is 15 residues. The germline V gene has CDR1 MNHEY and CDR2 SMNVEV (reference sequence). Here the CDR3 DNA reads TGTGCCAGCAGTTCAACAGGGGGCATCCTATATGGCTACACCTTC. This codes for CASSSTGGILYGYTF.

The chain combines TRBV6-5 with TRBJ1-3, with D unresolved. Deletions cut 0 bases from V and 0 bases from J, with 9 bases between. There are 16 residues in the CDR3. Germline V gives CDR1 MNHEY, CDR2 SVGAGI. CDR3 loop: CASSYSIGSSGNTIYF. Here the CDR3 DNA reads TGTGCCAGCAGTTACTCGATAGGGAGCTCTGGAAACACCATATATTTT.

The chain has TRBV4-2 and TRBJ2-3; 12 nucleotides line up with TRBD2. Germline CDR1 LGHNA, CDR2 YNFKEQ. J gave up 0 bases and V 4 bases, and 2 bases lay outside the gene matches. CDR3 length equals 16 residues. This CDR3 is CASSRGLAGSTDTQYF. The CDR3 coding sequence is TGTGCCAGCAGCCGAGGACTAGCGGGGAGCACAGATACGCAGTATTTT.

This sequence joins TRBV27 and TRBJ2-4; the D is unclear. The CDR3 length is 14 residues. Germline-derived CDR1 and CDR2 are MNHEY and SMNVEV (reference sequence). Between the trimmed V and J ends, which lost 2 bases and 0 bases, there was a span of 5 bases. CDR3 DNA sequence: TGTGCCAGCAGTTTAAACGGAGCCAAAAACATTCAGTACTTC. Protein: CASSLNGAKNIQYF.

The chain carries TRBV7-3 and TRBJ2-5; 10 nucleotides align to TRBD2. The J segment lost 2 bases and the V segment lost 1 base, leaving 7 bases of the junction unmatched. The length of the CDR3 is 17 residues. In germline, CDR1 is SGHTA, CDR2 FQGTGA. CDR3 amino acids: CASSLRTTSGQQETQYF. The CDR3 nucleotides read TGTGCCAGCAGCTTAAGAACGACTAGCGGGCAACAAGAGACCCAGTACTTC.

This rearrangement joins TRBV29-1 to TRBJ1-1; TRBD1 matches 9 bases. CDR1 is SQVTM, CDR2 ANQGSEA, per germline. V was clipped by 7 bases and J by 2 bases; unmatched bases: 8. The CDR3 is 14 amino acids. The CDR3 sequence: CSAVGTGSNTEAFF. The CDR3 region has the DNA TGCAGCGCCGTAGGGACAGGGAGTAACACTGAAGCTTTCTTT.

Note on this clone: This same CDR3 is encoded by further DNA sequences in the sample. CDR3 residues: CASSETGGGYNEQFF. The CDR3 DNA reads TGTGCCAGCAGTGAAACGGGGGGGGGTTACAATGAGCAGTTCTTC. The V call is TRBV6-1, the J call TRBJ2-1; TRBD2 matches 8 bases. Germline CDR1 and CDR2: MNHNS and SASEGT. With 2 bases clipped from V and 4 bases from J, the junction kept 4 bases outside the gene matches. The CDR3 runs to 15 residues.

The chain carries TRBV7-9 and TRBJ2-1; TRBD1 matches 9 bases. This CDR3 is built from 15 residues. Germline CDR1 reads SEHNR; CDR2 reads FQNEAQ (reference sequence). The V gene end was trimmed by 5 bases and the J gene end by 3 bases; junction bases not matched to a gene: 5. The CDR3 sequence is CASSLRDRDYNEQFF. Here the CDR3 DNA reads TGTGCCAGCAGCCTCCGGGACAGGGACTACAATGAGCAGTTCTTC.